This passage covers 24 T cell receptor beta chains from one sample sequenced in a study of Ad26.COV2.S vaccination and SARS-CoV-2 variants. Treatment of the sample: around 19 received Ad26.COV2.S at low or high dose, single or two shots; about 5 received placebo; per-sample allocation not given. It was on day 63 after the first vaccine or placebo injection that samples were taken. The table came from immunoSEQ multiplex PCR; TCRdb's copy has only in-frame clones and leaves some out. Here the sample spans about 350,000 clones, 75% to 90% being singletons. The material was peripheral blood, obtained in a trial of Ad26.COV2.S vaccine versus placebo. The origin of the receptors is a person between 18 and 65 years old who received the Ad26.COV2.S COVID-19 vaccine or a placebo.

CDR3: CASGGTGGRGGELFF. The DNA of the CDR3 is TGTGCCAGCGGAGGGACAGGGGGCCGGGGCGGGGAGCTGTTTTTT. The genes are TRBV2 and TRBJ2-2, with TRBD1 matching 12 bases. Germline V gene lookup returns CDR1 SNHLY and CDR2 FYNNEI. The CDR3 extends over 15 amino acids. Germline trimming cut 8 bases from V and 7 bases from J; bases unmatched to any gene: 8.

The rearrangement uses TRBV12-3 or TRBV12-4 and TRBJ2-1, with a weak D call TRBD2 (6 bases). V lost 5 bases to trimming and J lost 3 bases, with 8 bases between them. This CDR3 spans 13 amino acids. CDR3 amino acids: CASSAGFYNEQFF. The DNA for the CDR3 is TGTGCCAGCAGTGCGGGGTTCTACAATGAGCAGTTCTTC.

The chain is built from TRBV30 and TRBJ2-2; possibly TRBD1 for D (6 bases). Germline V CDR1 and CDR2: GTSNPN, SVGIG (reference sequence). V lost 5 bases to trimming and J lost 5 bases, with 12 bases between them. This CDR3 comprises 13 residues. This CDR3 is CAWADSLTGELFF. The CDR3, as DNA: TGTGCCTGGGCGGACAGTTTGACCGGGGAGCTGTTTTTT.

CDR3 sequence (DNA): TGCGCCAGCAGCGGGACAGGGGGCTTCTACGAGCAGTACTTC. This encodes CASSGTGGFYEQYF. V and J are TRBV5-1 and TRBJ2-7; 12 bases line up with TRBD1. Per germline, CDR1 SGHRS and CDR2 YFSETQ. The CDR3 consists of 14 residues. V was pared by 4 bases and J by 3 bases, with 2 bases of the junction left unmatched. Variable domain in full (rest from reference TRBV5-1 and TRBJ2-7): KAGVTQTPRYLIKTRGQQVTLSCSPISGHRSVSWYQQTPGQGLQFLFEYFSETQRNKGNFPGRFSGRQFSNSRSEMNVSTLELGDSALYLCASSGTGGFYEQYFGPGTRLTVT.

The chain uses TRBV30 and TRBJ1-5; D is undetermined. Trimming left V 2 bases short and J 5 bases short, with 10 bases between. Germline assignment: CDR1 GTSNPN and CDR2 SVGIG (reference sequence). This CDR3 spans 13 amino acids. CDR3: CAWSQMVDQPQHF. CDR3 bases: TGTGCCTGGAGTCAAATGGTGGATCAGCCCCAGCATTTT.

A few counts support this clone. The rearrangement uses TRBV7-9 and TRBJ2-7; maybe TRBD2 (5 bases). The CDR3 has 16 residues. Germline V gene sequence: CDR1 SEHNR, CDR2 FQNEAQ (reference sequence). Trimming left V 1 base short and J 0 bases short, with 13 bases between. The CDR3, as DNA: TGTGCCAGCAGCTTAGGTCGGGGTCGAGGCTCCTACGAGCAGTACTTC. It codes for CASSLGRGRGSYEQYF.

The chain recombines TRBV6-2 or TRBV6-3 with TRBJ2-5; possible D gene TRBD1, 6 bases. The CDR3 has 14 amino acids. CDR1 is MNHEY, CDR2 SVGEGT, per germline. V shed 0 bases and J shed 7 bases, with 12 bases lying between them. CDR3 in DNA: TGTGCCAGCAGTTACTCCGCAGGGGATGGGACCCAGTACTTC. Protein: CASSYSAGDGTQYF.

This clone was observed a handful of times. Other DNA variants within this sample encode the same CDR3. This chain joins TRBV6-2 or TRBV6-3 and TRBJ1-2, with D perhaps matching TRBD1 (5 bases). From germline, CDR1 is MNHEY and CDR2 SVGEGT. V shed 5 bases and J shed 4 bases, with 17 bases lying between them. The CDR3 runs 15 residues. CDR3 loop: CASSPRGGESYGYTF. CDR3 bases: TGTGCCAGCAGTCCCCGGGGGGGAGAATCCTATGGCTACACCTTC.

This clone was picked up a small number of times. The rearrangement joins TRBV25-1 to TRBJ1-1; perhaps TRBD1 as D (5 bases). The CDR3 length is 13 residues. V dropped 8 bases and J dropped 5 bases, with 15 bases sitting between them. CDR1 is MGHDK, CDR2 SYGVNS, per germline. The CDR3 DNA is TGTGCCAGCGCGGGTAGGGGATATACTGAAGCTTTCTTT. It yields the protein CASAGRGYTEAFF.

The rearrangement uses TRBV4-1 and TRBJ2-7, with D perhaps given as TRBD1 or TRBD2 (6 bases each). V lost 2 bases and J 2 bases, leaving 19 bases between the germline ends. The CDR3 runs to 17 residues. Germline V gene data show CDR1 as MGHRA and CDR2 as YSYEKL. The CDR3 DNA follows: TGCGCCAGCAGCCAAAGTGGTCCGGGGGCTTTTCCCTACGAGCAGTACTTC. Amino acid sequence: CASSQSGPGAFPYEQYF.

V gene TRBV5-8 combines with J gene TRBJ1-2; TRBD1 agrees at 8 bases. With V trimmed by 4 bases and J by 7 bases, 6 bases remained unmatched. From germline, CDR1 is SGHTS and CDR2 YDEGEE. This CDR3 is 13 amino acids long. The CDR3 protein is CASSVTGVVGYTF. Here the CDR3 DNA reads TGTGCCAGCAGCGTGACAGGGGTCGTTGGCTACACCTTC.

This clone was detected once. The CDR3 reads CASSPGGGYRNYGYTF. For the CDR3, the DNA is TGTGCCAGCAGCCCGGGGGGCGGATATCGTAACTATGGCTACACCTTC. The chain joins TRBV5-4 to TRBJ1-2; D possibly corresponds to TRBD1 (6 bases). This CDR3 comprises 16 residues. The germline V gene encodes CDR1 SGHNT and CDR2 YYREEE (reference sequence). With 4 bases removed from V and 1 base from J, the gap between germline ends came to 17 bases.

This clone was seen just once. The chain is built from TRBV6-5 and TRBJ1-1; TRBD1 matches at 9 bases. After removal of 4 bases from V and 3 bases from J, the junction contained 6 bases not matched to a gene. CDR3 length: 15 amino acids. Germline CDR1 and CDR2: MNHEY and SVGAGI. CDR3 coding DNA: TGTGCCAGCAGTTTTGACAGGGGGGTTCACACTGAAGCTTTCTTT. It encodes CASSFDRGVHTEAFF.

This sequence joins TRBV5-4 and TRBJ1-2; D possibly corresponds to TRBD1 (6 bases). CDR1 and CDR2 from the germline V gene are SGHNT and YYREEE (reference sequence). The CDR3 totals 14 residues. Trimming cost V 4 bases and J 10 bases, with 20 bases left between them. The CDR3 region has the DNA TGTGCCAGCAGCCCCGGGCGGGGGGCAGGCGCCTACACCTTC. Residues: CASSPGRGAGAYTF.

This chain links TRBV11-2 with TRBJ2-7, with 8 bases fitting TRBD1. This CDR3 is 15 amino acids long. Germline CDR1 is SGHAT and CDR2 is FQNNGV. The V and J ends lost 1 base and 3 bases, in that order; junction bases with no gene match: 5. The CDR3 here is CASSLARDRFYEQYF. The CDR3 nucleotides are TGTGCCAGCAGCTTAGCCCGGGACAGGTTCTACGAGCAGTACTTC.

The rearrangement uses TRBV4-3 and TRBJ2-5; D remains unclear. Germline V gene data show CDR1 as LGHNA and CDR2 as YSLEER. This CDR3 has 15 residues. The V end lost 0 bases, the J end lost 5 bases, and 13 bases lay between the germline ends. Here the CDR3 reads CASSQDVGSEETQYF. Written as DNA, the CDR3 is TGCGCCAGCAGCCAAGATGTGGGTTCGGAGGAGACCCAGTACTTC.

This clone appeared a single time. This chain links TRBV10-3 with TRBJ2-7, with TRBD2 matching over 12 bases. Germline trimming cut 9 bases from V and 3 bases from J; bases unmatched to any gene: 9. The germline gives CDR1 ENHRY, CDR2 SYGVKD. There are 15 residues in the CDR3. The CDR3 here is CAITSGLAGGYEQYF. The DNA of the CDR3 is TGTGCCATTACCTCGGGACTAGCGGGCGGCTACGAGCAGTACTTC.

This clone is a singleton in its sample. The chain carries TRBV28 and TRBJ2-7; perhaps D is TRBD1 or TRBD2 (5 bases each). This CDR3 is built from 13 residues. Trimming stripped 5 bases from V and 3 bases from J, with 11 bases between. Germline CDR1 MDHEN, CDR2 SYDVKM. The CDR3 nucleotides read TGTGCCAGCAGTGGGGGATTGAACTACGAGCAGTACTTC. Translation: CASSGGLNYEQYF.

V gene TRBV4-1 combines with J gene TRBJ2-7, with TRBD1 matching 10 bases. CDR3 length: 16 residues. V trimming: 3 bases; J trimming: 6 bases; junction bases outside the gene matches: 11. Germline CDR1 MGHRA, CDR2 YSYEKL. The CDR3 bases are TGCGCCAGCAGCCAGCTGGGGCTGACAGGGGGCTCCGAGCAGTACTTC. It codes for CASSQLGLTGGSEQYF.

This rearrangement joins TRBV28 to TRBJ1-4; a weak D match, TRBD1 (6 bases). This CDR3 contains 16 residues. CDR1 MDHEN and CDR2 SYDVKM come from the germline V gene. Trimming took 3 bases from V and 3 from J, leaving 14 bases between them. CDR3 nucleotide sequence: TGTGCCAGCAGTTTTGAACCGAGGACAGCTAATGAAAAACTGTTTTTT. It yields the protein CASSFEPRTANEKLFF. The whole variable domain, filled in from reference TRBV28 and TRBJ1-4, reads DVKVTQSSRYLVKRTGEKVFLECVQDMDHENMFWYRQDPGLGLRLIYFSYDVKMKEKGDIPEGYSVSREKKERFSLILESASTNQTSMYLCASSFEPRTANEKLFFGSGTQLSVL.

As to this clone: The same CDR3 is also encoded by other DNA sequences in this sample. The genes are TRBV7-9 and TRBJ1-1; D not resolved. Germline CDR1 reads SEHNR; CDR2 reads FQNEAQ (reference sequence). The CDR3 runs to 14 residues. V shed 0 bases and J shed 2 bases, with 7 bases lying between them. DNA of the CDR3: TGTGCCAGCAGCTTAGCGGCCAGCAACACTGAAGCTTTCTTT. This gives the protein CASSLAASNTEAFF.

This chain connects TRBV9 to TRBJ2-2; D ambiguous. CDR1 is SGDLS, CDR2 YYNGEE, per germline. This CDR3 spans 13 amino acids. V lost 3 bases and J 1 base, leaving 4 bases between the germline ends. The CDR3 loop is CASSGWNTGELFF. The CDR3 bases are TGTGCCAGCAGCGGTTGGAACACCGGGGAGCTGTTTTTT.

V gene TRBV5-4 combines with J gene TRBJ1-3; 9 bases fit TRBD1. The CDR3 runs 16 residues. Germline assignment: CDR1 SGHNT and CDR2 YYREEE (reference sequence). Unmatched junction bases numbered 6, after V lost 4 bases and J lost 1 base. CDR3 in DNA: TGTGCCAGCAGCAACCGGGACAGGGCTTCTGGAAACACCATATATTTT. This gives the protein CASSNRDRASGNTIYF.

The chain couples TRBV11-3 to TRBJ2-3; tentatively, D is TRBD1 or TRBD2 (5 bases each). Germline V gene data show CDR1 as SGHNT and CDR2 as YENEEA. The V end was cut by 5 bases, the J end by 2 bases, with 20 bases between. CDR3 length: 17 residues. The CDR3 protein is CASSPAPAGTFTDTQYF. For the CDR3, the DNA is TGTGCCAGCAGCCCCGCCCCCGCCGGGACGTTCACAGATACGCAGTATTTT.